Here is one T cell receptor beta chain with its context. Germline loops: CDR1 SGHNT, CDR2 YYREEE (reference sequence). V dropped 3 bases and J dropped 12 bases, with 24 bases sitting between them. CDR3 size: 15 residues. The record originates from a study of glioma-infiltrating T cells. Amplification of TCR alpha and beta CDR3 regions from RNA used iRepertoire nested multiplex PCR. TCRdb ran MiXCR on the multiplex PCR reads and lists one entry per CDR3 protein. This sample carries approximately 88,000 distinct CDR3 sequences, under 30% of them seen once, and the ten largest clones take 6.7%. This chain connects TRBV5-4 to TRBJ1-2, with D possibly matching TRBD1 (5 bases). The specimen sequenced was glioma tissue, nonneoplastic brain tissue, or PBMCs (not recorded which). The sequence derives from a human donor with low-grade glioma or glioblastoma, undergoing nonglioma brain surgery, or in good health (not recorded which). The CDR3 protein is CASSSRQKRGEGDTF. In DNA, the CDR3 is TGTGCCAGCAGCTCCAGACAGAAGCGCGGCGAGGGCGACACCTTC. Full variable domain (missing parts from reference TRBV5-4 and TRBJ1-2): ETGVTQSPTHLIKTRGQQVTLRCSSQSGHNTVSWYQQALGQGPQFIFQYYREEENGRGNFPPRFSGLQFPNYSSELNVNALELDDSALYLCASSSRQKRGEGDTFGSGTRLTVV.